These T cell receptor beta chains were read from a single sample in a study of control samples from healthy donors and cancer patients. The method was immunoSEQ multiplex PCR; TCRdb's version includes in-frame clones alone and lacks a portion of them. The table has 100,000 to 150,000 clones, roughly 90% seen once. Sequencing was performed on blood. The receptors derive from a young man in good health. Both conserved end residues are part of each CDR3. A D gene is named only where the DNA matches it firmly. Clone size is stated in some rows and not others, as once, few, many or a class when expanded.

>TRBJ1-6|TRBV6-5|.|.
CASRKGLGSPLHF
TGTGCCAGCAGAAAAGGACTGGGGTCACCCCTCCACTTT
>TRBJ1-1|TRBV12-3/TRBV12-4|.|.
CASRHGQLKAFF
TGTGCCAGCAGACATGGACAACTCAAAGCTTTCTTT
>TRBJ2-7|TRBV12-3/TRBV12-4|.|.
CASSFTFYEQYF
TGTGCCAGCAGTTTTACGTTCTACGAGCAGTACTTC
>TRBJ2-1|TRBV5-4|once|TRBD2
CASSSPTSGIRNEQFF
TGTGCCAGCAGCTCTCCGACTAGCGGGATTCGCAATGAGCAGTTCTTC
>TRBJ2-7|TRBV20-1|.|TRBD2
CSASALAGGHSYEQYF
TGCAGTGCTAGTGCTCTAGCGGGAGGACACTCCTACGAGCAGTACTTC
>TRBJ2-3|TRBV7-3|.|TRBD2
CASSLTAGDADTQYF
TGTGCCAGCAGCTTAACTGCGGGAGATGCAGATACGCAGTATTTT
>TRBJ2-7|TRBV6-5|.|TRBD1
CASSSKDRGLYEQYF
TGTGCCAGCAGTTCCAAGGACAGGGGGTTGTACGAGCAGTACTTC
>TRBJ1-6|TRBV5-1|.|.
CASSLDRGGSYNSPLHF
TGCGCCAGCAGCTTGGATAGGGGTGGGTCCTATAATTCACCCCTCCACTTT
>TRBJ1-5|TRBV7-3|.|TRBD1
CASSLQGGNQPQHF
TGTGCCAGCAGCCTACAGGGGGGGAATCAGCCCCAGCATTTT
>TRBJ1-1|TRBV2|.|.
CASPQGQSTEAFF
TGTGCCTCACCCCAGGGGCAGTCCACTGAAGCTTTCTTT
>TRBJ2-5|TRBV11-2|.|.
CASSLEVWETQYF
TGTGCCAGCAGCTTAGAAGTTTGGGAGACCCAGTACTTC
>TRBJ1-3|TRBV18|.|TRBD1
CASSPPRGTGGHSGNTIYF
TGTGCCAGCTCACCACCGCGAGGGACAGGGGGGCACTCTGGAAACACCATATATTTT
>TRBJ2-5|TRBV27|.|.
CASSMGLYETQYF
TGTGCCAGCAGCATGGGACTGTACGAGACCCAGTACTTC
>TRBJ1-1|TRBV9|.|.
CASSVPPVNTEAFF
TGTGCCAGCAGCGTCCCTCCGGTTAACACTGAAGCTTTCTTT
>TRBJ1-5|TRBV19|.|.
CASSSPWGDQPQHF
TGTGCCAGTAGTAGTCCATGGGGGGATCAGCCCCAGCATTTT
>TRBJ1-3|TRBV6-5|.|.
CASSLISGNTIYF
TGTGCCAGCAGCCTAATCTCTGGAAACACCATATATTTT
>TRBJ1-1|TRBV7-6|few|.
CASSPPKGFGTEAFF
TGTGCCAGCAGTCCTCCTAAGGGGTTCGGAACTGAAGCTTTCTTT
>TRBJ2-2|TRBV6-5|once|.
CASRTATVGELFF
TGTGCCAGCAGGACAGCGACAGTCGGGGAGCTGTTTTTT
>TRBJ2-5|TRBV4-1|.|.
CASSQEREQETQYF
TGCGCCAGCAGCCAAGAGCGGGAACAAGAGACCCAGTACTTC
>TRBJ2-7|TRBV6-5|once|.
CASSYPSGKEQYF
TGTGCCAGCAGTTACCCCTCAGGGAAGGAGCAGTACTTC
>TRBJ2-7|TRBV28|.|.
CASSLQLGQYF
TGTGCCAGCAGTTTACAACTGGGGCAGTACTTC
>TRBJ1-3|TRBV13|.|.
CASSMRKTGNTIYF
TGTGCCAGCAGCATGAGGAAAACTGGAAACACCATATATTTT
>TRBJ2-1|TRBV7-6|.|TRBD2
CASSLALAGVGNEQFF
TGTGCCAGCAGCTTAGCGTTAGCGGGAGTGGGCAATGAGCAGTTCTTC
>TRBJ1-2|TRBV18|.|.
CASSPRSEGYTF
TGTGCCAGCTCACCACGGTCGGAAGGCTACACCTTC
>TRBJ2-2|TRBV15|.|.
CATSRGGSGELFF
TGTGCCACCAGCAGAGGAGGGTCCGGGGAGCTGTTTTTT
>TRBJ2-1|TRBV10-1|once|TRBD2
CASSDGGRGWNEQFF
TGCGCCAGCAGTGATGGCGGGAGAGGGTGGAATGAGCAGTTCTTC
>TRBJ2-1|TRBV29-1|.|.
CSASSGSYNEQFF
TGCAGCGCCTCCTCGGGATCTTACAATGAGCAGTTCTTC
>TRBJ2-1|TRBV5-1|.|TRBD1
CASSLAGTGGFDEQFF
TGCGCCAGCAGCTTGGCCGGGACAGGGGGCTTCGATGAGCAGTTCTTC
>TRBJ1-1|TRBV6-6|.|.
CASINTEAFF
TGTGCCAGCATAAACACTGAAGCTTTCTTT
>TRBJ2-2|TRBV10-3|.|.
CAIQGGTNTGELFF
TGTGCCATTCAGGGGGGAACGAACACCGGGGAGCTGTTTTTT
>TRBJ2-7|TRBV7-3|.|TRBD2
CASSSSGSTYEQYF
TGTGCCAGCAGCTCTAGCGGTTCCACCTACGAGCAGTACTTC
>TRBJ2-7|TRBV5-4|medium-sized|.
CASSLDGSYEQYF
TGTGCCAGCAGCTTGGACGGATCCTACGAGCAGTACTTC
>TRBJ2-7|TRBV5-4|.|.
CASSRNNHGALYEQYF
TGTGCCAGCAGCCGTAACAATCATGGGGCCCTCTACGAGCAGTACTTC
>TRBJ2-4|TRBV30|.|TRBD2
CAWNSGRIQYF
TGTGCCTGGAACAGCGGGAGGATTCAGTACTTC
>TRBJ1-4|TRBV28|.|TRBD1
CASSLPGTGLEKLFF
TGTGCCAGCAGTTTACCCGGGACAGGGCTCGAAAAACTGTTTTTT
>TRBJ2-3|TRBV7-7|.|TRBD2
CASSPILAGGKYF
TGTGCTAGCAGCCCCATTCTAGCGGGAGGAAAGTATTTT